Below, 24 T cell receptor beta chains from the same sample are listed, as sequenced in a study of blood T cell repertoires in COVID-19 (dated by TCRdb to about 2020). The library was made by the immunoSEQ multiplex PCR assay. Not all clones reach the TCRdb copy of this immuneACCESS table, which keeps in-frame sequences only. Checked studies attribute under half of the gap to unresolved V genes and leave the rest unexplained. The sample table holds some 400,000 clones, of which more than 75% were seen once. Together, the top ten hold under 3% of the sample. Material: peripheral blood. Every receptor here comes from a human donor in a cohort sampled during active COVID-19.

The chain links TRBV30 to TRBJ2-3; D is perhaps TRBD2 (5 bases). The germline V and J ends were trimmed by 3 bases and 4 bases, with 8 bases remaining between them. The V gene's germline CDR1 is GTSNPN and CDR2 SVGIG (reference sequence). CDR3 length: 12 residues. The CDR3 reads CAWRNGADTQYF. The CDR3 bases are TGTGCCTGGAGAAACGGGGCAGATACGCAGTATTTT.

This clone turned up a few times. In nucleotides, the CDR3 is TGTGCCAGCAGTTTAGGCATCGACAGGGAAACTTTCTTT. Its protein is CASSLGIDRETFF. The rearrangement links TRBV6-5 to TRBJ1-1; 7 positions agree with TRBD1. The CDR3 contains 13 residues. The germline V gene has CDR1 MNHEY and CDR2 SVGAGI. V lost 4 bases to trimming and J lost 12 bases; unmatched junction nucleotides: 11.

This chain joins TRBV20-1 and TRBJ2-1, with 9 bases that match TRBD2. Germline V CDR1 and CDR2: DFQATT, SNEGSKA (reference sequence). CDR3 size: 10 residues. CDR3 sequence (DNA): TGCAGCCGCGGGGGGGAGAATGAGTTCTTC. As protein: CSRGGENEFF.

This sequence joins TRBV9 and TRBJ2-3, with 7 bases fitting TRBD2. CDR3 length: 15 residues. CDR1 SGDLS and CDR2 YYNGEE come from the germline V gene. V was clipped by 4 bases and J by 6 bases; unmatched bases: 11. This CDR3 reads CASSPGTTPLDTQYF. The CDR3 DNA reads as TGTGCCAGCAGCCCCGGGACTACACCACTTGATACGCAGTATTTT.

This sequence joins TRBV27 and TRBJ2-2; 10 bases are a match to TRBD2. The ends lost 4 bases at V and 1 base at J; junction bases unmatched: 3. The CDR3 is 16 residues long. Per the germline V gene, CDR1 is MNHEY and CDR2 is SMNVEV (reference sequence). CDR3 in DNA: TGTGCCAGCAGTTGGCTAGCGGGAGTGAACACCGGGGAGCTGTTTTTT. This gives the protein CASSWLAGVNTGELFF.

This chain connects TRBV2 to TRBJ2-2; 7 positions agree with TRBD2. Germline V gene lookup returns CDR1 SNHLY and CDR2 FYNNEI. Germline trimming cut 7 bases from V and 6 bases from J; bases unmatched to any gene: 5. The CDR3 has 13 residues. This chain's CDR3 is CASIEAGAGELFF. CDR3 coding DNA: TGTGCCAGCATCGAGGCGGGAGCCGGGGAGCTGTTTTTT.

CDR3: CASSPTGTTYGYTF. Written as DNA, the CDR3 is TGTGCCAGCAGCCCCACCGGGACAACCTATGGCTACACCTTC. The chain carries TRBV7-6 and TRBJ1-2, with D possibly matching TRBD1 (6 bases). V lost 5 bases, J lost 4 bases, and 14 bases lay in between. Germline V CDR1 and CDR2: SGHVS, FNYEAQ. This CDR3 contains 14 residues.

The V call is TRBV11-2, the J call TRBJ1-1, with TRBD1 matching over 10 bases. The V gene end was trimmed by 1 base and the J gene end by 11 bases; junction bases not matched to a gene: 7. Germline CDR1 reads SGHAT; CDR2 reads FQNNGV. CDR3 length equals 14 residues. CDR3 bases: TGTGCCAGCAGCTTAGTAGGACAGGGGGGGAAGGCTTTCTTT. Its protein is CASSLVGQGGKAFF.

This clone was seen only a few times. The chain is built from TRBV29-1 and TRBJ2-1; weak D call: TRBD1 (6 bases). V lost 6 bases and J 0 bases, leaving 12 bases between the germline ends. The CDR3 consists of 14 residues. Per germline, CDR1 SQVTM and CDR2 ANQGSEA. The CDR3 nucleotides read TGCAGCGTAGGGAGCAGGGGCTCCTACAATGAGCAGTTCTTC. As protein: CSVGSRGSYNEQFF.

Here the CDR3 DNA reads TGTGCCAGCAGCAAATTAACGAGGAACGAAAGCACAGATACGCAGTATTTT. This gives the protein CASSKLTRNESTDTQYF. The chain links TRBV21-1 to TRBJ2-3; no check of the table's D call, TRBD2, against the DNA was made. TRBV21-1 is labeled a pseudogene. CDR3 length: 17 amino acids.

The chain links TRBV9 to TRBJ1-2; tentatively, D is TRBD1 (6 bases). Trimming stripped 5 bases from V and 8 bases from J, with 16 bases between. The CDR3 is made up of 13 amino acids. The germline CDR1 and CDR2 sequences are SGDLS and YYNGEE. CDR3 sequence reads: CASSPQGVGGYTF. In DNA, the CDR3 is TGTGCCAGCAGTCCACAGGGAGTGGGGGGCTACACCTTC.

The rearrangement links TRBV27 to TRBJ1-2, with a possible D match to TRBD1 (6 bases). The CDR3 consists of 13 residues. Germline loops: CDR1 MNHEY, CDR2 SMNVEV (reference sequence). V was clipped by 3 bases and J by 8 bases, with 13 bases between them. CDR3 bases: TGTGCCAGCAGTTTTATGAACAGGGAAGGCTACACCTTC. Translation gives CASSFMNREGYTF.

The V and J genes are TRBV27 and TRBJ1-6; 8 nucleotides agree with TRBD1. The CDR3 covers 18 residues. Germline-derived CDR1 and CDR2 are MNHEY and SMNVEV (reference sequence). V lost 3 bases and J lost 11; bases outside the gene matches: 18. Here the CDR3 DNA reads TGTGCCAGCAGTTTCCGACAGGGGTCGTCCCTGTGGGGGACACCCCTCCACTTT. It translates to CASSFRQGSSLWGTPLHF.

This chain connects TRBV29-1 to TRBJ2-7; D might be TRBD2 (6 bases). V lost 8 bases, J lost 7 bases, and 18 bases lay in between. Germline V gives CDR1 SQVTM, CDR2 ANQGSEA. The CDR3 totals 12 residues. The CDR3 loop reads CSFLGTLGEQYF. CDR3 bases: TGCAGCTTTCTCGGGACTTTAGGGGAGCAGTACTTC.

V is TRBV19 and J is TRBJ2-3; D is possibly TRBD2 (5 bases). V lost 3 bases and J lost 5, with 12 bases in between. Germline loops: CDR1 LNHDA, CDR2 SQIVND (reference sequence). CDR3 length: 14 amino acids. CDR3 in amino acids: CASSIRGIIDTQYF. The CDR3, as DNA: TGTGCCAGTAGTATCCGGGGAATAATAGATACGCAGTATTTT.

The chain couples TRBV4-2 to TRBJ2-2; 8 positions agree with TRBD1. The CDR3 loop spans 19 amino acids. Germline trimming cut 0 bases from V and 0 bases from J; bases unmatched to any gene: 9. From germline, CDR1 is LGHNA and CDR2 YNFKEQ. As DNA, the CDR3 is TGTGCCAGCAGCCAAGATCGTGTGGACAGGGAGGCGAACACCGGGGAGCTGTTTTTT. Translated: CASSQDRVDREANTGELFF.

This chain joins TRBV5-6 and TRBJ2-1; possibly TRBD2 for D (6 bases). Germline CDR1 and CDR2: SGHDT and YYEEEE. This CDR3 is built from 15 residues. V dropped 4 bases and J dropped 8 bases, with 19 bases sitting between them. Here the CDR3 reads CASSPGTGWGDEQFF. DNA for the CDR3: TGTGCCAGCAGCCCGGGGACCGGCTGGGGGGATGAGCAGTTCTTC.

This sequence joins TRBV5-1 and TRBJ2-1; TRBD1 is a possible D gene (6 bases). V gave up 0 bases and J gave up 4 bases, with 14 bases separating them. CDR1 and CDR2 (germline): SGHRS, YFSETQ. The length of the CDR3 is 16 residues. The CDR3, as DNA: TGCGCCAGCAGCTTGGAGGGACACTCAGCGTACAATGAGCAGTTCTTC. It encodes CASSLEGHSAYNEQFF.

This clone showed up just once. CDR3 nucleotides: TGTGCCAGCGCCCGGGTTGGCCCACGCACAGATACGCAGTATTTT. This gives the protein CASARVGPRTDTQYF. J is TRBJ2-3 and V is TRBV19; no clear D gene. The CDR3 consists of 15 residues. CDR1 and CDR2 from the germline V gene are LNHDA and SQIVND (reference sequence). Trimming removed 9 bases from V and 1 base from J, with 17 bases in between.

This clone occurred a few times. The rearrangement uses TRBV19 and TRBJ2-7, with 9 bases fitting TRBD1. Losses at the gene ends were 5 bases for V and 5 bases for J; bases not matched to a gene: 13. This CDR3 contains 16 residues. Germline V gives CDR1 LNHDA, CDR2 SQIVND (reference sequence). The chain's CDR3 is CASSSQDRGFFDEQYF. In nucleotides, the CDR3 is TGTGCCAGTAGTTCTCAGGACAGGGGATTTTTCGACGAGCAGTACTTC. Full variable domain (missing parts from reference TRBV19 and TRBJ2-7): DGGITQSPKYLFRKEGQNVTLSCEQNLNHDAMYWYRQDPGQGLRLIYYSQIVNDFQKGDIAEGYSVSREKKESFPLTVTSAQKNPTAFYLCASSSQDRGFFDEQYFGPGTRLTVT.

In this sample, this clone turned up a few times. The chain uses TRBV9 and TRBJ2-3, with D perhaps TRBD2 (6 bases). CDR3 length: 15 residues. Germline CDR1 and CDR2: SGDLS and YYNGEE. V lost 2 bases to trimming and J lost 2 bases, with 12 bases between them. The CDR3, as DNA: TGTGCCAGCAGCGTTTTTTCTAGCGCCACAGATACGCAGTATTTT. Translated, it gives CASSVFSSATDTQYF. The whole variable domain, remainder taken from reference TRBV9 and TRBJ2-3, is DSGVTQTPKHLITATGQRVTLRCSPRSGDLSVYWYQQSLDQGLQFLIQYYNGEERAKGNILERFSAQQFPDLHSELNLSSLELGDSALYFCASSVFSSATDTQYFGPGTRLTVL.

The chain recombines TRBV10-3 with TRBJ2-7; TRBD1 matches at 11 bases. CDR3 size: 14 residues. Looked up from germline, CDR1 is ENHRY and CDR2 is SYGVKD. The junction had 3 bases not matched to a gene; V was cut back by 3 bases and J by 5 bases. DNA for the CDR3: TGTGCCATCAGTGATGGGGGACAGGGGGACGAGCAGTACTTC. Amino acid sequence: CAISDGGQGDEQYF.

This chain joins TRBV5-1 and TRBJ2-1; 8 bases are shared with TRBD1. The junction had 6 bases not matched to a gene; V was cut back by 0 bases and J by 7 bases. CDR1 SGHRS and CDR2 YFSETQ come from the germline V gene. The CDR3 extends over 15 amino acids. Written as DNA, the CDR3 is TGCGCCAGCAGCTTGGTTCAGGGGGCAGGTAATGAGCAGTTCTTC. Translation gives CASSLVQGAGNEQFF. Full variable domain (outside the CDR3, taken from reference TRBV5-1 and TRBJ2-1): KAGVTQTPRYLIKTRGQQVTLSCSPISGHRSVSWYQQTPGQGLQFLFEYFSETQRNKGNFPGRFSGRQFSNSRSEMNVSTLELGDSALYLCASSLVQGAGNEQFFGPGTRLTVL.

The rearrangement joins TRBV29-1 to TRBJ1-2; TRBD1 is a possible D gene (5 bases). Trimming left V 4 bases short and J 7 bases short, with 13 bases between. The germline gives CDR1 SQVTM, CDR2 ANQGSEA. The CDR3 extends over 12 amino acids. This CDR3 is CSVASRVFGYTF. For the CDR3, the DNA is TGCAGCGTTGCGTCCAGGGTATTTGGCTACACCTTC.